Sequencing of this TCR beta chain was carried out in a study of OX40 agonist ivuxolimab in advanced cancers. With respect to this clone: The antigen is not known.

Findings and caveats of the study: CD4+ and CD8+ blood T cells expanded clonally by week 6 at 0.1 to 3.0 mg/kg. Expanded peripheral T cells had an undetermined antigen specificity.

The V gene end was trimmed by 3 bases and the J gene end by 0 bases; junction bases not matched to a gene: 14. Germline CDR1 and CDR2: GTSNPN and SVGIG (reference sequence). CDR3 length equals 17 residues. Only in-frame clones appear in the TCRdb table, and some are missing; sequencing was by immunoSEQ multiplex PCR. The repertoire consists of some 69,000 clones, with roughly 90% occurring once and the leading ten covering 0.5% to 0.55%. Autoimmune disease history or systemic immunosuppression meant exclusion. The V and J genes are TRBV30 and TRBJ2-7; TRBD1 agrees at 7 bases. Sequencing was performed on CD4+ or CD8+ T cells sorted from blood, taken in a trial of the OX40 agonist ivuxolimab. The source of this sequence is an adult with an advanced solid tumor such as melanoma, head and neck, liver or kidney cancer. The CDR3: CAWSKNPRTGFSYEQYF. CDR3 coding DNA: TGTGCCTGGAGCAAAAATCCGAGGACAGGATTCTCCTACGAGCAGTACTTC.